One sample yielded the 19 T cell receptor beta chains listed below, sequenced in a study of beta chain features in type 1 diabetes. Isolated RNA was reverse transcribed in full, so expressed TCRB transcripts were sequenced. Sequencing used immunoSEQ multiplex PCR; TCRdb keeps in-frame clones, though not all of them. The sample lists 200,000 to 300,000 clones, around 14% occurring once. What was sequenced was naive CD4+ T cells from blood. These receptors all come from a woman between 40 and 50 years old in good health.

CDR3 residues: CASSYRGTEPNTEAFF. DNA for the CDR3: TGTGCCAGCAGTTACAGGGGGACAGAGCCGAACACTGAAGCTTTCTTT. The chain links TRBV6-6 to TRBJ1-1; TRBD1 agrees at 7 bases. V trimming: 2 bases; J trimming: 1 base; junction bases outside the gene matches: 7. CDR1 is MNHNY and CDR2 is SVGAGI in the germline V gene (reference sequence). The CDR3 has 16 amino acids.

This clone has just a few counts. The CDR3 spells CASSLRRGDTQYF. The CDR3 DNA reads TGCGCCAGCAGCCTCCGACGGGGGGATACGCAGTATTTT. J is TRBJ2-3 and V is TRBV5-1, with a tentative D call TRBD2 (6 bases). Trimming cost V 4 bases and J 6 bases, with 12 bases left between them. CDR1 is SGHRS, CDR2 YFSETQ, per germline. The CDR3 consists of 13 residues.

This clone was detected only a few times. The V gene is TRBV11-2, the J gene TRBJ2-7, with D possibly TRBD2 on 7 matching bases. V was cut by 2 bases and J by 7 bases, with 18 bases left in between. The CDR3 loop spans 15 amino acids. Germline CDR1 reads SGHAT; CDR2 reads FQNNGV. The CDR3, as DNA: TGTGCCAGCAGCTTAATCTTTCGGGGGGCGGGTGAGCAGTACTTC. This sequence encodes CASSLIFRGAGEQYF.

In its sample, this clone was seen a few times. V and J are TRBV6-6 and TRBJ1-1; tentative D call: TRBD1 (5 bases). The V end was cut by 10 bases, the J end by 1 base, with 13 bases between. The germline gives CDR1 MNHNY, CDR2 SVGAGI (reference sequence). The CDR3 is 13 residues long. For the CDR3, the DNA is TGTGCCACCCACCTGGGGGGGAACACTGAAGCTTTCTTT. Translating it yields CATHLGGNTEAFF.

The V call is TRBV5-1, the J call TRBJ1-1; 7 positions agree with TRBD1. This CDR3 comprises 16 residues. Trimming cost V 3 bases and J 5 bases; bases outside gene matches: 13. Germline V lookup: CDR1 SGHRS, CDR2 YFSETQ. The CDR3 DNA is TGCGCCAGCAGCTACTCGGGAGGGGGCCTTGGAACTGAAGCTTTCTTT. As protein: CASSYSGGGLGTEAFF.

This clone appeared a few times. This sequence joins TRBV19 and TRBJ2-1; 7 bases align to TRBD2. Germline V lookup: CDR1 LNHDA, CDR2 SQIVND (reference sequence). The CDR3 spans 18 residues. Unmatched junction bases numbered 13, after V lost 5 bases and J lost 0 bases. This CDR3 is CASSLISTGGSSYNEQFF. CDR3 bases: TGTGCCAGTAGTTTGATTAGTACCGGGGGGAGCTCCTACAATGAGCAGTTCTTC.

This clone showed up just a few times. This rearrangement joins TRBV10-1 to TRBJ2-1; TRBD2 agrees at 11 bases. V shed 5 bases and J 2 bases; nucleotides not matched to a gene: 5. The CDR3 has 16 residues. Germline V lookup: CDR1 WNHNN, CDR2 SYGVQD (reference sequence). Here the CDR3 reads CASSFTSGGAYNEQFF. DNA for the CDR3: TGCGCCAGCAGTTTTACTAGCGGGGGTGCCTACAATGAGCAGTTCTTC.

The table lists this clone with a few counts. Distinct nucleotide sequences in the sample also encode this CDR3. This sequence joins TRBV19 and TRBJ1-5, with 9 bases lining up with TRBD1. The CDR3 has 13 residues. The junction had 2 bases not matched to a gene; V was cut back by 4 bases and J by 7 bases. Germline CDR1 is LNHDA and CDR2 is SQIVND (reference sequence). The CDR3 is CASSRDRDQPQHF. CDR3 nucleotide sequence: TGTGCCAGTAGTAGGGACAGGGACCAGCCCCAGCATTTT.

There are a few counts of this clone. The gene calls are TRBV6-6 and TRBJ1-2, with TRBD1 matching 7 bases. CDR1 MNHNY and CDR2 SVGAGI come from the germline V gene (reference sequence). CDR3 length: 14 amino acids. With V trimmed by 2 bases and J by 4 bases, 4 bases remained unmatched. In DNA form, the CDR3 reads TGTGCCAGCAGTTACAGGGGGCGCGCCTATGGCTACACCTTC. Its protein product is CASSYRGRAYGYTF.

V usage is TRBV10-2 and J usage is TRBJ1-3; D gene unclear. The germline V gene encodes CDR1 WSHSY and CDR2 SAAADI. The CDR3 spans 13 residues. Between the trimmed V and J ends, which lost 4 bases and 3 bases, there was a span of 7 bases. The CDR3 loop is CASSVGGGNTIYF. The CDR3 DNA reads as TGCGCCAGCAGTGTTGGCGGTGGAAACACCATATATTTT.

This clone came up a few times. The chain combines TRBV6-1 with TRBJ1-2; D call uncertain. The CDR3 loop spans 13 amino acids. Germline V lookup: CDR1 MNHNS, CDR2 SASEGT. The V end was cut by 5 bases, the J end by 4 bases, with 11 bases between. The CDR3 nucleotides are TGTGCCAGCAGTCTCCTAGCTAGCTATGGCTACACCTTC. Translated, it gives CASSLLASYGYTF.

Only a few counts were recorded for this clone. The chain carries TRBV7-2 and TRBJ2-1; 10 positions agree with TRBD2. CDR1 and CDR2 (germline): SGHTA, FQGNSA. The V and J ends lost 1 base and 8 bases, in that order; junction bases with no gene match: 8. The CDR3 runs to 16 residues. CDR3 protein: CASSLGAGGPWDEQFF. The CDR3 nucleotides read TGTGCCAGCAGCTTAGGAGCGGGGGGGCCGTGGGATGAGCAGTTCTTC.

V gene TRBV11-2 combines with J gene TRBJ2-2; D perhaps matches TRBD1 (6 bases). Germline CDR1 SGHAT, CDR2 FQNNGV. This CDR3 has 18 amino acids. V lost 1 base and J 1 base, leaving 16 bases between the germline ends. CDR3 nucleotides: TGTGCCAGCAGCTTAGTCTTCAAGGGACATTTGAACACCGGGGAGCTGTTTTTT. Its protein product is CASSLVFKGHLNTGELFF.

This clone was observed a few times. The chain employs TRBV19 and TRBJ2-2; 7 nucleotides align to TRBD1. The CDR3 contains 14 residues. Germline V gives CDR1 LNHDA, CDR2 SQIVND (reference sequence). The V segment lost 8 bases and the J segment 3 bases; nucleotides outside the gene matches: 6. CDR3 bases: TGTGCCAGTCGCACAGGGGTGCACACCGGGGAGCTGTTTTTT. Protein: CASRTGVHTGELFF.

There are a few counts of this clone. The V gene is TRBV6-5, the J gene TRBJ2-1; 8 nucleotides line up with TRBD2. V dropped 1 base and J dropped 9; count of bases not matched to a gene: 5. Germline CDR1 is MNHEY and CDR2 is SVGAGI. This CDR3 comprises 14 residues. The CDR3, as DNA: TGTGCCAGCAGTTACTGGACTAGCTTGGGTGAGCAGTTCTTC. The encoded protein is CASSYWTSLGEQFF.

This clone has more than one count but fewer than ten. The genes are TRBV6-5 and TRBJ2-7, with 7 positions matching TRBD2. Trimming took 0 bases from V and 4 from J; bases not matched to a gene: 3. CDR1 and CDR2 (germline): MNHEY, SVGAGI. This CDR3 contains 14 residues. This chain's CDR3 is CASSYSQGGYEQYF. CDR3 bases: TGTGCCAGCAGTTACTCCCAGGGAGGGTACGAGCAGTACTTC.

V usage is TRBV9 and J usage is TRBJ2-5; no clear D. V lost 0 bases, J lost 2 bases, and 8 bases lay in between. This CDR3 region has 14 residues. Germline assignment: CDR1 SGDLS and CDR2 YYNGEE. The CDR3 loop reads CASSVESVQETQYF. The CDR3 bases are TGTGCCAGCAGCGTAGAATCAGTACAAGAGACCCAGTACTTC.

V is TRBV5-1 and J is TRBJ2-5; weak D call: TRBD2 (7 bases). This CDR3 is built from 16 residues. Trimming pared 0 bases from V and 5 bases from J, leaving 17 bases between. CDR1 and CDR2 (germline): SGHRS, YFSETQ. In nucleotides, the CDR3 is TGCGCCAGCAGCTTGGGCACCGGGGGGCGAAGGGAGACCCAGTACTTC. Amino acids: CASSLGTGGRRETQYF. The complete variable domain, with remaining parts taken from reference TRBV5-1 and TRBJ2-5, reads KAGVTQTPRYLIKTRGQQVTLSCSPISGHRSVSWYQQTPGQGLQFLFEYFSETQRNKGNFPGRFSGRQFSNSRSEMNVSTLELGDSALYLCASSLGTGGRRETQYFGPGTRLLVL.

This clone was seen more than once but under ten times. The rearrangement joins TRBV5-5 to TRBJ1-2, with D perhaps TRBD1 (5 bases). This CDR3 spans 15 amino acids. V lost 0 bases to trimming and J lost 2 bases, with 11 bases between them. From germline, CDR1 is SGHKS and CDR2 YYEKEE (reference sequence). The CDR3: CASSLGFAGNYGYTF. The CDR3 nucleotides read TGTGCCAGCAGCTTGGGTTTTGCAGGGAACTATGGCTACACCTTC. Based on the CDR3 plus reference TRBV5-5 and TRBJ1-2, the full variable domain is DAGVTQSPTHLIKTRGQQVTLRCSPISGHKSVSWYQQVLGQGPQFIFQYYEKEERGRGNFPDRFSARQFPNYSSELNVNALLLGDSALYLCASSLGFAGNYGYTFGSGTRLTVV.